The entry below gives a single T cell receptor (beta chain) sequence along with its context. The target of this receptor is not known. Base qualities are not recorded, but no much larger clone differs from it by a single base. TCRbeta CDR3 regions were amplified from genomic DNA using the immunoSEQ Assay, a bias-controlled multiplex PCR. In the original analysis: Within the assay, amplification of reference gene primers was used to estimate how many nucleated cells each sample contained. Sequence reads were collapsed and filtered to measure the absolute abundance of every unique TCRbeta CDR3 rearrangement. For each sample, productive Simpson clonality was calculated as the square root of Simpson's diversity index across productive rearrangements. TCRdb holds this immuneACCESS table with in-frame rearrangements only. Some clones are missing; in checked studies, unresolved V genes explain under half, and the rest has no known cause. V, J and clone size are those of that table, while D and trimming were read from the DNA. The sample table lists 200,000 to 300,000 clones, approximately 82% of them with a count of one. The top ten clonotypes cover about 2.3% of the sample.

This entry is derived from a study of blood T cell repertoires in COVID-19 (dated by TCRdb to the early 2020s). As for the study more broadly: The collaborator samples originated in the United States, Italy and Spain and spanned the acute and convalescent phases of COVID-19. Where available, HLA class I and class II types were taken from metadata supplied by the sample provider and were not determined by assay-based typing. The material from the prospective study consisted of cDNA or gDNA derived from T cells, B-cell-depleted T cells, or PBMCs. Samples were obtained from the ongoing ImmuneRACE study (first 160 participants) and from 1,200 or so subjects provided by 6 global collaborators. The repertoires were released in a freely available public database intended as a resource for research on the immune response to SARS-CoV-2. Nearly every sample came with metadata listing a de-identified subject ID, COVID-19 status, age in years and sex. Subjects who had been exposed to COVID-19, were actively infected with it, or had recovered from it provided the deeply sampled blood TCRbeta repertoires that made up the dataset.

Here is what the overall study found, with its caveats: The quantity of clinical and demographic metadata differed by source and by participant and was supplied without curation.

V is cut by 3 bases and J by 6 bases, and the space between the germline ends is 7 bases. From its cysteine to its phenylalanine, the CDR3 spans 12 amino acids. Just the 36-base CDR3 DNA is kept, in frame starting at base 1. A second Seattle source provided samples from volunteer blood donors who had recovered from COVID-19. Each collaborating institution followed its own protocols to collect whole blood in K2EDTA tubes. For TCRbeta analysis, collaborators shipped samples in one of three forms: frozen whole blood, isolated PBMCs, or DNA extracted from either of those sample types. The sequence derives from a man aged 35 to 55 who had recovered from COVID-19. The sample was peripheral blood. The chain couples TRBV12-3 or TRBV12-4 to TRBJ2-3; no D gene call is confident. The CDR3 is CASSFLVDTQYF. The sequenced DNA is TGTGCCAGCAGTTTTCTTGTGGATACGCAGTATTTT.